The 2 T cell receptor beta chains below were found in one sample sequenced in a study of shared clonotypes between healthy human individuals (dated by TCRdb to 2019 to 2021). The protocol used for the library was the immunoSEQ multiplex PCR assay. Not all clones reach the TCRdb copy of this immuneACCESS table, which keeps in-frame sequences only. Checked studies attribute under half of the gap to unresolved V genes and leave the rest unexplained. A total of 550,000 to 850,000 clones appear in this sample, approximately 74% of them only once. The ten largest clones take up around 1.6% of the sample. The specimen was memory CD4+ T cells sorted from blood. The cell subset or site label here, explained by the study, means: CD45RA-negative fraction. These receptors originate from a woman in her 30s in good health.

This clone was observed a handful of times. This rearrangement joins TRBV7-7 to TRBJ2-1; D unresolved. The germline gives CDR1 SSHAT, CDR2 FNYEAQ (reference sequence). V lost 4 bases, J lost 12 bases, and 10 bases lay in between. The CDR3 is made up of 11 amino acids. CDR3 sequence reads: CASSSGRRQFF. As DNA, the CDR3 is TGTGCCAGCAGCTCCGGAAGAAGGCAGTTCTTC.

The chain is built from TRBV16 and TRBJ1-2; no clear D. CDR1 KGHSY and CDR2 FQNENV come from the germline V gene. The CDR3 is 14 residues long. Trimming cost V 0 bases and J 4 bases, with 9 bases left between them. This CDR3 reads CASSQSNVGYGYTF. Here the CDR3 DNA reads TGTGCCAGCAGCCAATCGAACGTAGGCTATGGCTACACCTTC.